This TCR beta chain came from a study of glioma-infiltrating T cells. TCR alpha and beta CDR3 regions were amplified from RNA using iRepertoire nested multiplex PCR. TCRdb passed the multiplex PCR reads through MiXCR, listing each CDR3 protein once. The repertoire holds tens of thousands of distinct CDR3 sequences, with 35% to 50% as singletons. This clonotype has a count of ten or more. CDR3 size: 15 residues. V lost 2 bases and J lost 0, with 13 bases in between. Germline V lookup: CDR1 SQVTM, CDR2 ANQGSEA. This sequence originates from a human donor with low-grade glioma or glioblastoma, undergoing nonglioma brain surgery, or in good health (not recorded which). The genes are TRBV29-1 and TRBJ1-1, with D tentatively TRBD1 (6 bases). The specimen sequenced was glioma tissue, nonneoplastic brain tissue, or PBMCs (not recorded which). The CDR3 spells CSVEWTDRLNTEAFF. The CDR3 DNA is TGCAGCGTTGAATGGACAGACAGATTGAACACTGAAGCTTTCTTT.